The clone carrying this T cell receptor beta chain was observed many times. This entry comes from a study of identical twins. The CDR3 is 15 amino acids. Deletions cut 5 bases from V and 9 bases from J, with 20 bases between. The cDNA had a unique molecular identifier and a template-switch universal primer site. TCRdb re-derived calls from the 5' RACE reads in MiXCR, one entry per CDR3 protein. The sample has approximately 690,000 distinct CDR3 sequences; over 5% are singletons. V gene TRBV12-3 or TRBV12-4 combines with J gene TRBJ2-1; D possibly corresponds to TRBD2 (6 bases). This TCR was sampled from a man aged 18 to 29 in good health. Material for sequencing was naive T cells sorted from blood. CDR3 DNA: TGTGCCAGCAGTGCCAGTCTAGCGCAAGGAGGTGAGCAGTTCTTC. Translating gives CASSASLAQGGEQFF.